Each of the 27 T cell receptor beta chains below was sequenced from the same sample in a study of cytomegalovirus exposure and HLA in healthy donors. 13 Jbeta primers and 60 Vbeta primers were used for the PCR. Sequencing used immunoSEQ multiplex PCR; TCRdb keeps in-frame clones, though not all of them. The sample lists 40,000 or so clones, approximately 90% occurring once. Sequencing was performed on PBMCs. The receptor source for this set is a woman aged 40 to 49 in good health and CMV-seropositive.

The chain combines TRBV7-6 with TRBJ2-3; tentatively, D is TRBD2 (6 bases). The CDR3 totals 15 residues. Trimming left V 5 bases short and J 1 base short, with 13 bases between. Germline V gene data show CDR1 as SGHVS and CDR2 as FNYEAQ. The CDR3 DNA sequence: TGTGCCAGCAGCCTACTAGCCGGCGGCACAGATACGCAGTATTTT. Amino acid sequence: CASSLLAGGTDTQYF.

V is TRBV18 and J is TRBJ1-1, with a possible D match to TRBD1 (5 bases). Germline CDR1 is KGHSH and CDR2 is LQKENI. This CDR3 contains 13 residues. V lost 6 bases and J lost 2, with 10 bases in between. The CDR3 DNA follows: TGTGCCAGCTCGACAGAGATTAACACTGAAGCTTTCTTT. Translated, it gives CASSTEINTEAFF.

Only one count was recorded for this clone. The chain couples TRBV11-2 to TRBJ1-1; the match to TRBD1 covers 12 bases. Germline-derived CDR1 and CDR2 are SGHAT and FQNNGV. The CDR3 runs to 14 residues. The V and J ends lost 7 bases and 7 bases, in that order; junction bases with no gene match: 7. This chain's CDR3 is CASTPGTGGFEAFF. CDR3 nucleotides: TGTGCCAGCACCCCCGGGACAGGGGGCTTTGAAGCTTTCTTT.

The chain couples TRBV28 to TRBJ1-2; unclear D gene. The CDR3 length is 15 residues. CDR1 and CDR2 from the germline V gene are MDHEN and SYDVKM. The V and J ends lost 1 base and 4 bases respectively, with 13 bases between them. The CDR3 coding sequence is TGTGCCAGCAGTTTATCGGCAGGCTTGATCTATGGCTACACCTTC. Its translation is CASSLSAGLIYGYTF.

Concerning this clone itself: At one end the junction does not follow the germline gene, possibly because of a read error. The sample holds other DNA sequences that translate to the same CDR3. The rearrangement uses TRBV4-1 and TRBJ2-5; D is perhaps TRBD1 (6 bases). The length of the CDR3 is 14 residues. Germline V gene sequence: CDR1 MGHRA, CDR2 YSYEKL. The CDR3 here is CASSQGQNQETQYF. The CDR3, as DNA: TGCGCTAGCAGCCAAGGACAGAACCAAGAGACCCAGTACTTC.

The CDR3: CASGRARDDEQFF. The CDR3 nucleotides read TGTGCCAGCGGGAGGGCGCGGGACGATGAGCAGTTCTTC. This rearrangement joins TRBV2 to TRBJ2-1; 7 nucleotides agree with TRBD2. Trimming removed 8 bases from V and 8 bases from J; junction bases left unmatched: 9. This CDR3 is built from 13 residues. Germline CDR1 and CDR2: SNHLY and FYNNEI.

A remark on this clone: The same CDR3 also results from other DNA sequences found in this sample. V and J are TRBV15 and TRBJ2-5; 8 bases map to TRBD2. The junction had 14 bases not matched to a gene; V was cut back by 0 bases and J by 5 bases. Per germline, CDR1 LNHNV and CDR2 YYDKDF (reference sequence). The CDR3 is 18 residues long. This CDR3 reads CATSRDYTGGPGGETQYF. CDR3 in DNA: TGTGCCACCAGCAGAGATTACACGGGAGGGCCGGGTGGTGAGACCCAGTACTTC.

This chain connects TRBV12-5 to TRBJ2-7, with D possibly TRBD2 on 5 matching bases. This CDR3 is built from 14 residues. Trimming removed 1 base at V and 9 bases at J, with 16 bases between. Germline V CDR1 and CDR2: LGHNT, FRNRAP. The CDR3 DNA reads TGTGCTAGTGGTTTGGCGGGGTCCTACGAGTCGCAGTACTTC. Residues: CASGLAGSYESQYF.

The V call is TRBV28, the J call TRBJ2-1; 7 nucleotides match TRBD2. This CDR3 region has 17 residues. The V gene end was trimmed by 8 bases and the J gene end by 3 bases; junction bases not matched to a gene: 16. Per germline, CDR1 MDHEN and CDR2 SYDVKM. CDR3 in amino acids: CASSTPRLASGYNEQFF. In DNA form, the CDR3 reads TGTGCCAGCTCTACACCCCGACTAGCTAGTGGCTACAATGAGCAGTTCTTC. The full variable domain, with the rest looked up from reference TRBV28 and TRBJ2-1, is DVKVTQSSRYLVKRTGEKVFLECVQDMDHENMFWYRQDPGLGLRLIYFSYDVKMKEKGDIPEGYSVSREKKERFSLILESASTNQTSMYLCASSTPRLASGYNEQFFGPGTRLTVL.

V is TRBV6-4 and J is TRBJ2-2; D gene uncertain. CDR3 size: 13 residues. Germline CDR1 is MRHNA and CDR2 is SNTAGT. V was clipped by 3 bases and J by 4 bases, with 6 bases between them. CDR3: CASSEQPTGELFF. CDR3 DNA sequence: TGTGCCAGCAGTGAACAGCCCACCGGGGAGCTGTTTTTT.

The CDR3 protein is CASSAPGWVDEQYF. DNA of the CDR3: TGTGCCAGCTCCGCCCCGGGATGGGTCGACGAGCAGTACTTC. The chain links TRBV28 to TRBJ2-7, with D possibly TRBD2 on 5 matching bases. Deletions cut 8 bases from V and 5 bases from J, with 19 bases between. This CDR3 spans 14 amino acids. Germline loops: CDR1 MDHEN, CDR2 SYDVKM.

The chain has TRBV6-6 and TRBJ2-7, with 10 bases identical to TRBD1. The junction had 2 bases not matched to a gene; V was cut back by 0 bases and J by 0 bases. Germline V gives CDR1 MNHNY, CDR2 SVGAGI (reference sequence). The CDR3 is 16 amino acids. The chain's CDR3 is CASSYSRTGGSYEQYF. The CDR3 DNA reads TGTGCCAGCAGTTACTCGAGGACAGGGGGCTCCTACGAGCAGTACTTC.

J is TRBJ1-2 and V is TRBV27, with TRBD1 matching 10 bases. Germline CDR1 MNHEY, CDR2 SMNVEV (reference sequence). The CDR3 has 13 amino acids. With 7 bases clipped from V and 5 bases from J, the junction kept 4 bases outside the gene matches. In nucleotides, the CDR3 is TGTGCCAGCATGAGGGACAGGGGTTATGGCTACACCTTC. This gives the protein CASMRDRGYGYTF.

The genes are TRBV6-5 and TRBJ2-1; 8 bases are shared with TRBD1. V trimming: 6 bases; J trimming: 2 bases; junction bases outside the gene matches: 6. The CDR3 spans 15 residues. Germline V gene sequence: CDR1 MNHEY, CDR2 SVGAGI. The CDR3 region is CASRKDRGPYNEQFF. CDR3 DNA sequence: TGTGCCAGCAGAAAAGACAGGGGTCCCTACAATGAGCAGTTCTTC.

This clone has only a few counts. The chain recombines TRBV7-9 with TRBJ1-2; D uncertain. The CDR3 runs 13 residues. V was clipped by 4 bases and J by 4 bases, with 10 bases between them. The germline V gene encodes CDR1 SEHNR and CDR2 FQNEAQ (reference sequence). Written as DNA, the CDR3 is TGTGCCAGCAGCTCCTCAGGAACCTATGGCTACACCTTC. This sequence encodes CASSSSGTYGYTF.

The chain is built from TRBV6-5 and TRBJ1-6, with D maybe TRBD1 (5 bases). CDR1 and CDR2 from the germline V gene are MNHEY and SVGAGI. The CDR3 consists of 15 residues. V was pared by 6 bases and J by 10 bases, with 19 bases between. The CDR3 loop reads CASSRGGTSQSPLHF. The CDR3 nucleotides are TGTGCCAGCAGCCGCGGGGGGACGAGTCAGTCACCCCTCCACTTT.

This chain joins TRBV7-3 and TRBJ2-1, with D perhaps TRBD1 (5 bases). The CDR3 is 14 residues long. Trimming left V 1 base short and J 3 bases short, with 7 bases between. Germline lookup yields CDR1 SGHTA and CDR2 FQGTGA. CDR3 region: CASSLRGNYNEQFF. The CDR3 DNA sequence: TGTGCCAGCAGCTTAAGGGGCAACTACAATGAGCAGTTCTTC.

Worth noting for this clone: A read error may account for a junction end that differs from germline. The gene calls are TRBV6-6 and TRBJ2-1; weak D call: TRBD2 (5 bases). The CDR3 has 13 residues. CDR1 is MNHNY and CDR2 is SVGAGI in the germline V gene (reference sequence). CDR3 nucleotide sequence: TGTGCCAGCAGACTGGACTCCAACAATGAGCAGTTCTTC. Translated, it gives CASRLDSNNEQFF.

The chain uses TRBV28 and TRBJ1-1, with D hard to call. This CDR3 contains 14 residues. Germline CDR1 is MDHEN and CDR2 is SYDVKM. V was trimmed by 3 bases and J by 6 bases, leaving 14 bases between them. The CDR3 region has the DNA TGTGCCAGCAGTTTTTTTCGGGGTACTGCTGAAGCTTTCTTT. It codes for CASSFFRGTAEAFF.

V is TRBV2 and J is TRBJ2-6; 9 bases line up with TRBD1. This CDR3 is built from 16 residues. V was pared by 11 bases and J by 3 bases, with 11 bases of the junction left unmatched. Germline values: CDR1 SNHLY, CDR2 FYNNEI. CDR3 DNA sequence: TGTGCCCTTAAGGAGGGACAGGGTTATGGGGCCAACGTCCTGACTTTC. This codes for CALKEGQGYGANVLTF.

The chain carries TRBV25-1 and TRBJ2-6; 7 nucleotides agree with TRBD2. The junction had 1 base not matched to a gene; V was cut back by 3 bases and J by 2 bases. CDR1 and CDR2 from the germline V gene are MGHDK and SYGVNS. This CDR3 has 15 residues. The CDR3 bases are TGTGCCAGCAGTGAGGGGGGGACTGGGGCCAACGTCCTGACTTTC. Amino acids: CASSEGGTGANVLTF.

V gene TRBV11-2 combines with J gene TRBJ1-1, with TRBD1 identical over 7 bases. The CDR3 sequence is 15 residues long. J lost 4 bases, V lost 5 bases, and 10 bases had no gene match. CDR1 is SGHAT, CDR2 FQNNGV, per germline. DNA of the CDR3: TGTGCCAGCAGCCCAAGGACAGGACCGTCCACTGAAGCTTTCTTT. Its translation: CASSPRTGPSTEAFF. Full variable domain (outside the CDR3, taken from reference TRBV11-2 and TRBJ1-1): EAGVAQSPRYKIIEKRQSVAFWCNPISGHATLYWYQQILGQGPKLLIQFQNNGVVDDSQLPKDRFSAERLKGVDSTLKIQPAKLEDSAVYLCASSPRTGPSTEAFFGQGTRLTVV.

This clone has only one observation. This chain links TRBV28 with TRBJ1-2; 7 bases match TRBD1. Germline assignment: CDR1 MDHEN and CDR2 SYDVKM. J was trimmed by 3 bases and V by 2 bases; bases with no gene match: 21. The CDR3 runs 20 residues. The CDR3, as DNA: TGTGCCAGCAGTTTAGGGCCGGGCTGGGGGACGCGAGGACAGGACTATGGCTACACCTTC. It encodes CASSLGPGWGTRGQDYGYTF.

The chain is built from TRBV6-5 and TRBJ2-2, with D possibly being TRBD1 (5 bases). The germline CDR1 and CDR2 sequences are MNHEY and SVGAGI. Trimming left V 6 bases short and J 1 base short, with 9 bases between. The CDR3 sequence is 14 residues long. DNA for the CDR3: TGTGCCAGCAGAACCGACAGGAACACCGGGGAGCTGTTTTTT. Protein product: CASRTDRNTGELFF.

This chain connects TRBV18 to TRBJ1-1; possible D gene TRBD1, 5 bases. V lost 1 base to trimming and J lost 4 bases, with 10 bases between them. The CDR3 contains 14 residues. From germline, CDR1 is KGHSH and CDR2 LQKENI. CDR3 loop: CASSPLDTVTEAFF. CDR3 coding DNA: TGTGCCAGCTCACCACTGGACACGGTCACTGAAGCTTTCTTT.

The genes are TRBV18 and TRBJ1-4; D call uncertain. Trimming stripped 3 bases from V and 5 bases from J, with 10 bases between. The CDR3 runs to 14 residues. Germline V gene sequence: CDR1 KGHSH, CDR2 LQKENI. The CDR3 reads CASSPRRENEKLFF. The CDR3 bases are TGTGCCAGCTCACCGCGGCGTGAAAATGAAAAACTGTTTTTT.

The gene calls are TRBV7-9 and TRBJ1-3; possibly TRBD1 for D (5 bases). In germline, CDR1 is SEHNR, CDR2 FQNEAQ (reference sequence). There are 15 residues in the CDR3. Trimming removed 1 base at V and 1 base at J, with 8 bases between. As DNA, the CDR3 is TGTGCCAGCAGCTTAGTTGGGGCATCTGGAAACACCATATATTTT. The encoded protein is CASSLVGASGNTIYF.